In this sample, the clone carrying this T cell receptor (beta chain) turned up many times. Germline CDR1 and CDR2: SQVTM and ANQGSEA. The J segment lost 5 bases and the V segment lost 7 bases, leaving 5 bases of the junction unmatched. This CDR3 is built from 12 residues. The sample is drawn from a study of human T cells and chemical hapten exposure. Library preparation tagged each individual cDNA molecule with a unique molecular identifier. Each CDR3 protein is one row after TCRdb ran MiXCR on the RACE reads. Here the sample spans 190,000 or so distinct CDR3 sequences, around 25% being singletons. Time point given: patch test 3, about 24 weeks after DPC sensitization. Sample treatment: therapeutic diphenylcyclopropenone sensitization with weekly scalp DPC. Blood, whole and unfractionated, served as the source for total RNA extraction.

This sequence originates from a woman aged 40 to 55 with alopecia areata. Some clones in this sample may be carry-over from other donors' samples. The rearrangement links TRBV29-1 to TRBJ2-7; 10 bases are shared with TRBD1. The material was whole blood, obtained in connection with sensitization to the hapten diphenylcyclopropenone (DPC). The CDR3 spells CSGGQGPHEQYF. The DNA for the CDR3 is TGCAGCGGGGGACAGGGGCCCCACGAGCAGTACTTC.